This T cell receptor (beta chain) was documented in a study of cytomegalovirus exposure and HLA in healthy donors. Study observations and caveats: A later analysis linked a missense variant in DCLRE1C to the trimming of TCR beta V and J genes. The sole available immune exposure information was CMV serostatus. Reports indicated that the classifier achieved high specificity and sensitivity in diagnosing cytomegalovirus status.

From germline, CDR1 is LNHDA and CDR2 SQIVND (reference sequence). There are 14 residues in the CDR3. Deletions cut 0 bases from V and 0 bases from J, with 5 bases between. Remarks on this clone: Its target is unknown.

It was with 60 Vbeta and 13 Jbeta primers that the PCR ran. Using immunoSEQ multiplex PCR, the repertoire was profiled, and TCRdb retains in-frame clones only, with some absent. The sample yields approximately 190,000 clones, roughly 80% seen once. The TCR was taken from a woman in her thirties in good health and CMV-seropositive. What was sequenced was PBMCs. The chain carries TRBV19 and TRBJ1-1; no firm D call. The CDR3 is CASSIDRMNTEAFF. The CDR3 DNA reads TGTGCCAGTAGTATAGACAGGATGAACACTGAAGCTTTCTTT.